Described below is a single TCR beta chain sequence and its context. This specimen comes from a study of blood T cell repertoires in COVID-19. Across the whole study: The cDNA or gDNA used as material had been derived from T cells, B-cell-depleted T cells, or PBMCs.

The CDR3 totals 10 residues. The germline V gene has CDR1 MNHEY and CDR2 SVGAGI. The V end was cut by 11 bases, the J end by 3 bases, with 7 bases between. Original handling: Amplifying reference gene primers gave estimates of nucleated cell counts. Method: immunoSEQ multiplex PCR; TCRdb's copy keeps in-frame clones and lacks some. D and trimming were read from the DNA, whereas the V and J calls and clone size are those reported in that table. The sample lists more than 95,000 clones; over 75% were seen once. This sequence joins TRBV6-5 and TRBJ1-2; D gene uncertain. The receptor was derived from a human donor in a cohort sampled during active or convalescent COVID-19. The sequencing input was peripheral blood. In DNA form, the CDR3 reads TGTGCCGCGGGAGACTATGGCTACACCTTC. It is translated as CAAGDYGYTF.